Ten or more counts support the clone carrying this T cell receptor beta chain. This sample was taken from a study of patients and donors after allogeneic stem cell transplantation. V was cut by 4 bases and J by 9 bases, with 10 bases left in between. This CDR3 has 11 amino acids. MiXCR was run by TCRdb on the RT-PCR reads, yielding one entry per CDR3 protein. This sample has about a million distinct CDR3 sequences; more than 15% occur once, and the top ten carry 6%. This receptor was identified in a human donor who was either an allogeneic HSCT recipient or a stem cell or donor lymphocyte infusion donor (not recorded which). It is not recorded whose cells these are; they may come from a transplant donor. V and J are TRBV12-3 or TRBV12-4 and TRBJ2-7; TRBD1 is a possible D gene (6 bases). Material for sequencing was blood, either unsorted or a sorted T cell fraction (not recorded which). CDR3 in amino acids: CASSSGQTQYF. The DNA for the CDR3 is TGTGCCAGCAGTTCTGGACAGACGCAGTACTTC.